This record concerns one TCR beta chain sequence. This entry comes from a study of CD8 T cells in ankylosing spondylitis. Via MiXCR, TCRdb re-called the 5' RACE reads, giving one row per CDR3 protein. The table includes around 250,000 distinct CDR3 sequences, more than 25% detected once. Trimming removed 3 bases at V and 2 bases at J, with 16 bases between. CDR1 is DFQATT and CDR2 is SNEGSKA in the germline V gene (reference sequence). The CDR3 is 15 residues long. Sequenced input: blood, either unsorted or a sorted T cell fraction (not recorded which). V is TRBV20-1 and J is TRBJ1-2; D is unresolved. This receptor was obtained from a male donor with ankylosing spondylitis or in good health (not recorded which). CDR3 DNA sequence: TGCAGTGCTAGGGAGGGCGCCTCATGGAACTATGGCTACACCTTC. Residues: CSAREGASWNYGYTF.